The table lists the clone carrying this T cell receptor beta chain with a few counts. The data are from a study of early T cells in non-severe SARS-CoV-2 infection. CDR3 length equals 13 residues. From germline, CDR1 is SQVTM and CDR2 ANQGSEA. The V end was cut by 4 bases, the J end by 4 bases, with 14 bases between. MiXCR was run by TCRdb on the 5' RACE reads, yielding one entry per CDR3 protein. There are about 63,000 distinct CDR3 sequences in the sample; 10% to 15% occur only once, and approximately 4.7% lies in the top ten. The clonotype originates from an adult who was a healthcare worker with PCR-confirmed SARS-CoV-2 infection or an uninfected control (not recorded which). Sequenced input: whole blood. The V gene is TRBV29-1, the J gene TRBJ2-7; tentatively, D is TRBD1 or TRBD2 (6 bases each). CDR3 residues: CSVGPQGLYEQYF. The CDR3 coding sequence is TGCAGCGTTGGTCCACAGGGACTTTACGAGCAGTACTTC.